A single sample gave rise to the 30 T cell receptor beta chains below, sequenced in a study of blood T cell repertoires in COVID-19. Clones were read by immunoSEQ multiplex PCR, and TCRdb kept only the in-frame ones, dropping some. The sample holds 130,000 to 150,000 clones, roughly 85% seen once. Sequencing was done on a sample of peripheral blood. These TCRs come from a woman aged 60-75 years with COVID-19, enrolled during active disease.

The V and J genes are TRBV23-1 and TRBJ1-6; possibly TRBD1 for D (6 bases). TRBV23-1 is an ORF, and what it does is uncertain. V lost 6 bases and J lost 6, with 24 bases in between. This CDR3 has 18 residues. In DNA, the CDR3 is TGCGCCAGCAGGCCCCTTACAGGGCGGGGGGTTTCTAATTCACCCCTCCACTTT. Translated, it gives CASRPLTGRGVSNSPLHF.

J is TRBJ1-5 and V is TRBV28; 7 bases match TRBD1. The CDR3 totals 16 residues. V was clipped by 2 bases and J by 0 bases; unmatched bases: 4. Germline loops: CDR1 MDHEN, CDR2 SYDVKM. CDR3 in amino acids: CASSLTGAYSNQPQHF. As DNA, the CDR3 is TGTGCCAGCAGTTTAACAGGGGCTTATAGCAATCAGCCCCAGCATTTT.

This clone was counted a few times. The CDR3 DNA reads as TGTGCCAGCAGCCCGCGACTAGCGGGGGCCCAAGAGACCCAGTACTTC. It yields the protein CASSPRLAGAQETQYF. The chain joins TRBV11-2 to TRBJ2-5, with 12 bases aligning to TRBD2. Germline assignment: CDR1 SGHAT and CDR2 FQNNGV. The trim removed 5 bases at V and 1 base at J, leaving 5 bases unmatched. This CDR3 is 16 amino acids long.

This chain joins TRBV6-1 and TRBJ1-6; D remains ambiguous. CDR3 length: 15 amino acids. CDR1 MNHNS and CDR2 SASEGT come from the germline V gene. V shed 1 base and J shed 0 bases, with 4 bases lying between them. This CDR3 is CASSEVSSYNSPLHF. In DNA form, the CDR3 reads TGTGCCAGCAGTGAAGTTAGCTCCTATAATTCACCCCTCCACTTT.

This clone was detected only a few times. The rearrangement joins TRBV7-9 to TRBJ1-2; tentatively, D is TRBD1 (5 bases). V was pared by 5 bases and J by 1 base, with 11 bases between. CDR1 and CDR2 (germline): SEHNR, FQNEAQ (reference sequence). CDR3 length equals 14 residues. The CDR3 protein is CASSARGSNYGYTF. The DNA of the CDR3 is TGTGCCAGCAGCGCCCGGGGGAGTAACTATGGCTACACCTTC.

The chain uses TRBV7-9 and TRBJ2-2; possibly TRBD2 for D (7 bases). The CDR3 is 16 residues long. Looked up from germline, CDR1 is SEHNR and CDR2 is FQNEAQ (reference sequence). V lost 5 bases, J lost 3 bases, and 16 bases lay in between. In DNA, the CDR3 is TGTGCCAGCAGCCTGGGGCGCGGGGGCTACACCGGGGAGCTGTTTTTT. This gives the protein CASSLGRGGYTGELFF. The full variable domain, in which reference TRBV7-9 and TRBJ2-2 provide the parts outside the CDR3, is DTGVSQNPRHKITKRGQNVTFRCDPISEHNRLYWYRQTLGQGPEFLTYFQNEAQLEKSRLLSDRFSAERPKGSFSTLEIQRTEQGDSAMYLCASSLGRGGYTGELFFGEGSRLTVL.

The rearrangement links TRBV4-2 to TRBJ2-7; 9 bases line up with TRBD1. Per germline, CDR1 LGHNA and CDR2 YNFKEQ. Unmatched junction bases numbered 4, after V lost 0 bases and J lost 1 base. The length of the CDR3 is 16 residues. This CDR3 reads CASSQEGTGISYEQYF. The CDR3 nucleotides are TGTGCCAGCAGCCAAGAAGGGACAGGGATTTCCTACGAGCAGTACTTC.

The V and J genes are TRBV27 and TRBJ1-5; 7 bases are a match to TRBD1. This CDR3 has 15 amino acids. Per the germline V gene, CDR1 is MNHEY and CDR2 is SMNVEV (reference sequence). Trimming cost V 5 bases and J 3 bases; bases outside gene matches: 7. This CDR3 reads CASSRQGSNNQPQHF. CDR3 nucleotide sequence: TGTGCCAGCAGTCGACAGGGCTCAAACAATCAGCCCCAGCATTTT.

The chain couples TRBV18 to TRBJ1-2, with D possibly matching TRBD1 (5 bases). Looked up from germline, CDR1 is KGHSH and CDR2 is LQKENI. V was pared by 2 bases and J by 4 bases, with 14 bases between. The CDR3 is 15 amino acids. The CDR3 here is CASSPGAGKFYGYTF. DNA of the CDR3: TGTGCCAGCTCACCAGGGGCAGGGAAGTTCTATGGCTACACCTTC.

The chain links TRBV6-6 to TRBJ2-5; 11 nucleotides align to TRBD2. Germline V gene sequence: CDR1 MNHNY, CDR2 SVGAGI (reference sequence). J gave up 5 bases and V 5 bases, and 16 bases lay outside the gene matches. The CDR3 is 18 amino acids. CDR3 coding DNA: TGTGCCAGCAGTCCCGACGAGCGACTAGCGGGGAAGACGGAGACCCAGTACTTC. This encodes CASSPDERLAGKTETQYF.

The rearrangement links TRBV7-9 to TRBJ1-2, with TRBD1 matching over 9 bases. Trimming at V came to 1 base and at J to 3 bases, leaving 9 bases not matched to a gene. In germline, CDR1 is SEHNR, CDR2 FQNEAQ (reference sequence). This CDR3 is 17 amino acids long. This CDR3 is CASSLEGTGPEYYGYTF. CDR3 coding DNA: TGTGCCAGCAGCTTAGAGGGGACAGGGCCGGAATACTATGGCTACACCTTC.

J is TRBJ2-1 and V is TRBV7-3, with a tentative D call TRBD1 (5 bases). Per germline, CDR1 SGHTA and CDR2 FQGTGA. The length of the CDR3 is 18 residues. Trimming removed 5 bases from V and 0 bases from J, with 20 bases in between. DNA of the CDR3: TGTGCCAGCAGCCCTGCTCTCAGGGATGGGGTCTCCTACAATGAGCAGTTCTTC. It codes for CASSPALRDGVSYNEQFF.

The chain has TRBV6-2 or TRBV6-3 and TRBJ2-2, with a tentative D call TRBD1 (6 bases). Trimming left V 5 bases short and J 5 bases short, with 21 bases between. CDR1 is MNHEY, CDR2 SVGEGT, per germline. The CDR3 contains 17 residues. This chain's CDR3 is CASSKTGSGVGTGELFF. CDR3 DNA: TGTGCCAGCAGTAAGACTGGCTCAGGGGTGGGGACCGGGGAGCTGTTTTTT.

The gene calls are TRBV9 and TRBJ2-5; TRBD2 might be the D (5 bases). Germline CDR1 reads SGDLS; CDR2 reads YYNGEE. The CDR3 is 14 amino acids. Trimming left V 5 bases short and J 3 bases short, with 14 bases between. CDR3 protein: CASSETDGKETQYF. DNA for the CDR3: TGTGCCAGCAGTGAAACCGACGGGAAAGAGACCCAGTACTTC.

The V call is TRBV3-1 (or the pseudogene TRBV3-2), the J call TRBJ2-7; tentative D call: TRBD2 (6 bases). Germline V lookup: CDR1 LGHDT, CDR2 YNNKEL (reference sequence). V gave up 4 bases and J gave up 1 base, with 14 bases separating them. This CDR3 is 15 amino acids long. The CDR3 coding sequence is TGTGCCAGCAGCCCGGGAGCATACCTATCCTACGAGCAGTACTTC. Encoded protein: CASSPGAYLSYEQYF.

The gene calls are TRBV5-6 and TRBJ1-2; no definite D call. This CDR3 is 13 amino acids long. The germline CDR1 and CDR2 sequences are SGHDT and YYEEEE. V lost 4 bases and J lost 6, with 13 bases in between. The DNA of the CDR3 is TGTGCCAGCAGCCTCACCACCGGGGATGGCTACACCTTC. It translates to CASSLTTGDGYTF.

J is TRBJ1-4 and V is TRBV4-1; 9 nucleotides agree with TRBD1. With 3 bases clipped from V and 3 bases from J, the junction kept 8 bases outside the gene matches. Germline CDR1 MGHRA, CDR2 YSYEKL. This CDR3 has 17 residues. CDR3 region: CASSHGQGRRANEKLFF. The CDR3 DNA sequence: TGCGCCAGCAGCCATGGACAGGGGAGGAGGGCTAATGAAAAACTGTTTTTT.

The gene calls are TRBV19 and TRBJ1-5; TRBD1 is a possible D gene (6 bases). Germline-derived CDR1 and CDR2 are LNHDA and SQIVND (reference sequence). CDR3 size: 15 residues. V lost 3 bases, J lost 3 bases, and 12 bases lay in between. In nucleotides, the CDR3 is TGTGCCAGTAGTATTGGGCGGACAGTCAATCAGCCCCAGCATTTT. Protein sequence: CASSIGRTVNQPQHF.

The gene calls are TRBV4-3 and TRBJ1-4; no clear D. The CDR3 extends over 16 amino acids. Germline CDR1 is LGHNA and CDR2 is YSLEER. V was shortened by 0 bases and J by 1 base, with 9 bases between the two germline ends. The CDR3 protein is CASSQDRGGTNEKLFF. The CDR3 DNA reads TGCGCCAGCAGCCAAGACCGGGGTGGAACTAATGAAAAACTGTTTTTT.

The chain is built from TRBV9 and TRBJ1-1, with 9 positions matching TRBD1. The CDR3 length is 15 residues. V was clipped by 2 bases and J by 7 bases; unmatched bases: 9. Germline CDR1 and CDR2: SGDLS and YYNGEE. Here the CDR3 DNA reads TGTGCCAGCAGCGTTGCCTTTGGGACAGGGCGTGAAGCTTTCTTT. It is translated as CASSVAFGTGREAFF.

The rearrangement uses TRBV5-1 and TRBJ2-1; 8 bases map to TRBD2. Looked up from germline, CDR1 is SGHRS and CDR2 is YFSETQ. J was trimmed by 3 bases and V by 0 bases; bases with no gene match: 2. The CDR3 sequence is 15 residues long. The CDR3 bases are TGCGCCAGCAGCTTGGACAGCGGGGGCTACAATGAGCAGTTCTTC. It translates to CASSLDSGGYNEQFF.

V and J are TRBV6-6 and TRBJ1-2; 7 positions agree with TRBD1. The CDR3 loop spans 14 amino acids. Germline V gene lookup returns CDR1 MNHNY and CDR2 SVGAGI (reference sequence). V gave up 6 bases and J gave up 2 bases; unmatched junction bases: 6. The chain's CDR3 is CASSLRQGNYGYTF. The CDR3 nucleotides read TGTGCCAGCAGCCTTAGACAGGGCAACTATGGCTACACCTTC.

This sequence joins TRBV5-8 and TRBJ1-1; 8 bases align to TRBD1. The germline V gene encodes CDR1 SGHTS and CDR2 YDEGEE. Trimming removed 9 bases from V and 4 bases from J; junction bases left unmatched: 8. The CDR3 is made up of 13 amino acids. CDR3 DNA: TGTGCCACCAACACAGGGGGGACCACTGAAGCTTTCTTT. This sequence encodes CATNTGGTTEAFF.

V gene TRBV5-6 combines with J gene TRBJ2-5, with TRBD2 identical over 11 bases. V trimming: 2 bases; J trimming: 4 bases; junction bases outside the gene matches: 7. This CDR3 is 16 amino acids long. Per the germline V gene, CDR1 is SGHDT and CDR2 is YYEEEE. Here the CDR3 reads CASSFFSGGGAETQYF. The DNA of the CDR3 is TGTGCCAGCAGCTTTTTTAGCGGGGGGGGCGCAGAGACCCAGTACTTC.

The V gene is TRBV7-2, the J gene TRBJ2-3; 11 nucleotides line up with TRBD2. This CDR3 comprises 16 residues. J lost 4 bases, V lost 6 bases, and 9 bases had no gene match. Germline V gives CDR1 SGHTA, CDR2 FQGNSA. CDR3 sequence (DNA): TGTGCCAGCAGATCGACTAGCGGGGTTCTTGCAGATACGCAGTATTTT. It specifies CASRSTSGVLADTQYF. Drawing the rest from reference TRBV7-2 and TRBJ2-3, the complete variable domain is GAGVSQSPSNKVTEKGKDVELRCDPISGHTALYWYRQSLGQGLEFLIYFQGNSAPDKSGLPSDRFSAERTGGSVSTLTIQRTQQEDSAVYLCASRSTSGVLADTQYFGPGTRLTVL.

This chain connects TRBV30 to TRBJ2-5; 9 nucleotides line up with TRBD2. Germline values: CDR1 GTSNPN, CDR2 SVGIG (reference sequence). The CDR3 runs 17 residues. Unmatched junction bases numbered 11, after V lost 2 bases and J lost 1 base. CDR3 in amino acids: CAWSRGGSGGPQETQYF. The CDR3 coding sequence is TGTGCCTGGAGTAGAGGGGGTAGCGGGGGCCCCCAAGAGACCCAGTACTTC.

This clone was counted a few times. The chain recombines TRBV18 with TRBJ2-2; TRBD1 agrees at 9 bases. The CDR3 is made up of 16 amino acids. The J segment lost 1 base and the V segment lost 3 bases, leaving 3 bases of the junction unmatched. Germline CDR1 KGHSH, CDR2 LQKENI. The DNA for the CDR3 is TGTGCCAGCTCACCTTCGACAGGGGGGAACACCGGGGAGCTGTTTTTT. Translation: CASSPSTGGNTGELFF.

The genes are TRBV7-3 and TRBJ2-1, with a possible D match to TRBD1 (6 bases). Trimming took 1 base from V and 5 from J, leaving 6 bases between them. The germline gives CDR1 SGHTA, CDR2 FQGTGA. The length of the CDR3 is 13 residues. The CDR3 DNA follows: TGTGCCAGCAGCTTAAGACAGGACAATGAGCAGTTCTTC. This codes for CASSLRQDNEQFF.

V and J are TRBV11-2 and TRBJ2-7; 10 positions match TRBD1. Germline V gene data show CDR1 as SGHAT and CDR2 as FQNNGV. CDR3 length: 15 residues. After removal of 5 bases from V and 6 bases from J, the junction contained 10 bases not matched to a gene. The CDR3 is CASSVNPGQGSEQYF. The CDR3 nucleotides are TGTGCCAGCAGCGTCAATCCGGGACAGGGGTCCGAGCAGTACTTC.

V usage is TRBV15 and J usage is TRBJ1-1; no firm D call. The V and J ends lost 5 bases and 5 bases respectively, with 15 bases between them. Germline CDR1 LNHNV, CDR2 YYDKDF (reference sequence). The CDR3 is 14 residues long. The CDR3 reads CATSGGPRGTEAFF. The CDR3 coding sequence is TGTGCCACCAGCGGCGGGCCTCGAGGGACTGAAGCTTTCTTT.